This T cell receptor beta chain was recorded in a study of shared clonotypes between healthy human individuals. General observations from the study: Shared across four donors were around 4.7% of the naive CD4 clonotypes. Genetic and exposure-history diversity was limited by the few donors.

Notes on this clone: Antigen unknown.

Naive CD45RA+ and memory CD45RA-negative subsets were split from CD4+ cells. Using immunoSEQ multiplex PCR, the repertoire was profiled, and TCRdb retains in-frame clones only, with some absent. Of hundreds of thousands of clones listed, more than 95% are singletons. Trimming pared 1 base from V and 0 bases from J, leaving 5 bases between. Germline CDR1 SGHRS, CDR2 YFSETQ. The CDR3 has 15 residues. This clonotype originated in a woman in her twenties or thirties in good health. Sequencing used naive CD4+ T cells sorted from blood. Regarding subset: CD45RA+ positively selected. V gene TRBV5-1 combines with J gene TRBJ2-6; D gene ambiguous. The CDR3 DNA follows: TGCGCCAGCAGCTTGACCCTCTCTGGGGCCAACGTCCTGACTTTC. Amino acids: CASSLTLSGANVLTF.